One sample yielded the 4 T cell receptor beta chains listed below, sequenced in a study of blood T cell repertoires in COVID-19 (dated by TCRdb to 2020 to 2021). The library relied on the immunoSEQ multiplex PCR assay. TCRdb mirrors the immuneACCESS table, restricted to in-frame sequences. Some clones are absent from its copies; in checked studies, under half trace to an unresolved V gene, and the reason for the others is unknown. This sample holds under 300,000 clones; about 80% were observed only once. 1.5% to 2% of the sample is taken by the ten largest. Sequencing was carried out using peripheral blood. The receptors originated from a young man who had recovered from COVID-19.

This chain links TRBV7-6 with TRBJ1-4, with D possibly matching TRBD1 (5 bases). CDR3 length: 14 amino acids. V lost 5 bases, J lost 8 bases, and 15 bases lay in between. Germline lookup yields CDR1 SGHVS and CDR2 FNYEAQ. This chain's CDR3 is CASSPTEAGEKLFF. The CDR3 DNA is TGTGCCAGCAGCCCGACAGAGGCGGGGGAAAAACTGTTTTTT.

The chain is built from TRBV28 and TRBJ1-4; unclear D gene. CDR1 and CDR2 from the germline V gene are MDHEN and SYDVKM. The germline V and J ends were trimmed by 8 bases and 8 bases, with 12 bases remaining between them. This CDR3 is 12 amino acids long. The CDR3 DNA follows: TGTGCCAGCTCCACCTCAAGCGAAAAACTGTTTTTT. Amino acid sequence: CASSTSSEKLFF.

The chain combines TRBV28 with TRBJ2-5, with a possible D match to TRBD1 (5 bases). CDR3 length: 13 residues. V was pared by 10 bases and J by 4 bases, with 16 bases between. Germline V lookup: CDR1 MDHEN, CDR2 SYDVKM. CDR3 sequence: CATYPADIETQYF. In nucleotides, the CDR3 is TGTGCCACCTACCCGGCGGACATAGAGACCCAGTACTTC.

The CDR3: CASGYRVLYNEQFF. In DNA form, the CDR3 reads TGTGCCAGTGGGTACAGGGTTTTGTACAATGAGCAGTTCTTC. The rearrangement uses TRBV6-5 and TRBJ2-1; TRBD1 is a possible D gene (6 bases). Germline V CDR1 and CDR2: MNHEY, SVGAGI. V lost 9 bases and J lost 4, with 16 bases in between. CDR3 size: 14 residues.